The clone carrying this TCR beta chain was recorded at least ten times. The antigen remains undetermined. Clinicians diagnosed patients from clinical symptoms, serum thyroxine and TRAb, thyroid ultrasound and orbital computed tomography. RNA transcripts were the template for amplifying TCR beta CDR3 regions. Carried out on the TCR CDR3, a first-round RT-PCR used the HTBI primer set. TCRdb ran MiXCR on the multiplex PCR reads and lists one entry per CDR3 protein. The table lists some 600,000 distinct CDR3 sequences, approximately 13% of them singletons, with more than 4.5% in the top ten. The germline CDR1 and CDR2 sequences are SEHNR and FQNEAQ (reference sequence). The CDR3 runs 17 residues. Trimming removed 4 bases at V and 0 bases at J, with 16 bases between. The source of the sample is a study of T cells in Graves' hyperthyroidism and ophthalmopathy. On the study more broadly: Peripheral blood draws took place at initial diagnosis, ahead of any treatment.

Study-wide points: The majority of expanded thyroid clonotypes above 0.001 also appeared in blood. Ophthalmopathy, as predicted by the model, came a median approximately 5.9 months after the prediction.

Material: blood. The source of this sequence is a woman in her thirties with Graves' hyperthyroidism that later progressed to Graves' ophthalmopathy. This chain joins TRBV7-9 and TRBJ2-1; maybe TRBD2 (6 bases). CDR3 nucleotides: TGTGCCAGCAGCTCCAGGCGGGACGGGAGCTCCTACAATGAGCAGTTCTTC. It codes for CASSSRRDGSSYNEQFF.